The clone carrying this T cell receptor beta chain was seen only a few times. CDR1 and CDR2 from the germline V gene are GTSNPN and SVGIG (reference sequence). V was pared by 2 bases and J by 6 bases, with 17 bases between. The CDR3 is made up of 15 amino acids. Described time point: blood 2 weeks post-SBRT. The treatment denotes: 15 Gy SBRT to primary tumor, nephrectomy 4 weeks later. Generated by immunoSEQ multiplex PCR, the TCRdb table keeps only in-frame clones and is missing some. The top ten hold 1.5% to 2% of the sample, which has 120,000 or so clones, roughly four fifths seen once. The data belong to a study of radiation and T cells in renal cell carcinoma.

The specimen comprised blood, sampled from a patient whose treatment included radiotherapy and nephrectomy. The gene calls are TRBV30 and TRBJ1-5, with D tentatively TRBD1 (6 bases). The source is a woman aged 60-70 years with renal cell carcinoma. This CDR3 reads CAWSSGQYVGQPQHF. The CDR3, as DNA: TGTGCCTGGAGTTCCGGACAGTATGTAGGTCAGCCCCAGCATTTT.